What follows are 20 T cell receptor beta chains derived from one specimen sequenced in a study of CD8+ T cells in alopecia areata. Extracted RNA was reverse transcribed into cDNA, the sequencing template. Profiled with immunoSEQ multiplex PCR; TCRdb holds only in-frame clones, not every one. The table records about 110,000 clones, around 59% of them present only once. Sequencing was done on a sample of CD8+ T cells sorted from blood. All receptors come from a human donor in good health.

This chain joins TRBV30 and TRBJ2-2; D may be TRBD2 (5 bases). Germline assignment: CDR1 GTSNPN and CDR2 SVGIG (reference sequence). The ends were cut back, 0 bases at V and 7 bases at J, with 9 bases in the middle. This CDR3 has 13 amino acids. CDR3 residues: CAWSVTGIGELFF. CDR3 nucleotide sequence: TGTGCCTGGAGTGTAACCGGGATCGGGGAGCTGTTTTTT.

In this sample, this clone turned up a few times. The chain couples TRBV28 to TRBJ2-7; 7 nucleotides agree with TRBD1. This CDR3 region has 12 residues. Germline loops: CDR1 MDHEN, CDR2 SYDVKM. J lost 3 bases, V lost 6 bases, and 2 bases had no gene match. The CDR3 DNA reads as TGTGCCAGCAGGGGGGACAGCTACGAGCAGTACTTC. Translating gives CASRGDSYEQYF.

This clone was seen a few times. The chain couples TRBV2 to TRBJ1-2; no clear D gene. V lost 0 bases and J 5 bases, leaving 7 bases between the germline ends. CDR3 length: 13 residues. Germline V gene sequence: CDR1 SNHLY, CDR2 FYNNEI. Written as DNA, the CDR3 is TGTGCCAGCAGTGAAGCTGAGAGATATGGCTACACCTTC. Encoded protein: CASSEAERYGYTF.

This clone was detected a few times. V usage is TRBV29-1 and J usage is TRBJ2-7; 8 bases are shared with TRBD2. This CDR3 spans 15 amino acids. J lost 2 bases, V lost 6 bases, and 12 bases had no gene match. Germline CDR1 reads SQVTM; CDR2 reads ANQGSEA. CDR3 residues: CSVRGVFSKTYEQYF. The CDR3 DNA reads as TGCAGCGTGCGGGGGGTCTTCTCGAAGACCTACGAGCAGTACTTC.

CDR3 sequence (DNA): TGTGCCAGCAGCTTATTTGGTTACAAGACCTCCGGGGAGACGCAGTATTTT. Protein product: CASSLFGYKTSGETQYF. This chain links TRBV7-9 with TRBJ2-3, with D tentatively TRBD2 (5 bases). The CDR3 sequence is 17 residues long. The V end was cut by 2 bases, the J end by 9 bases, with 24 bases between. Germline values: CDR1 SEHNR, CDR2 FQNEAQ (reference sequence).

The gene calls are TRBV5-1 and TRBJ1-1; 7 bases match TRBD1. After removal of 5 bases from V and 5 bases from J, the junction contained 6 bases not matched to a gene. Germline V lookup: CDR1 SGHRS, CDR2 YFSETQ. The CDR3 is 13 residues long. CDR3 sequence (DNA): TGCGCCAGCAGGGAGGGGGCCGGAACTGAAGCTTTCTTT. This gives the protein CASREGAGTEAFF.

The gene calls are TRBV7-2 and TRBJ2-2; 11 bases match TRBD1. CDR1 SGHTA and CDR2 FQGNSA come from the germline V gene. This CDR3 has 17 amino acids. J gave up 5 bases and V 5 bases, and 10 bases lay outside the gene matches. CDR3 in amino acids: CASSLLGGTGGTGELFF. The CDR3 coding sequence is TGTGCCAGCAGCCTCCTCGGAGGGACAGGGGGGACCGGGGAGCTGTTTTTT.

This clone has just a few counts. Within the sample, other DNA sequences also encode this same CDR3. This sequence joins TRBV28 and TRBJ1-4; D might be TRBD1 (5 bases). The CDR3 is made up of 15 amino acids. Germline lookup yields CDR1 MDHEN and CDR2 SYDVKM. V lost 2 bases, J lost 12 bases, and 19 bases lay in between. The CDR3 is CASSLPSQGPLELFF. CDR3 in DNA: TGTGCCAGCAGTTTACCCTCCCAGGGACCTCTGGAACTGTTTTTT.

The chain employs TRBV7-9 and TRBJ2-3; D unresolved. Between the trimmed V and J ends, which lost 5 bases and 0 bases, there was a span of 18 bases. The CDR3 length is 17 residues. Germline values: CDR1 SEHNR, CDR2 FQNEAQ (reference sequence). CDR3 bases: TGTGCCAGCAGCCACTTCCCGTCCGGGTATAGCACAGATACGCAGTATTTT. This encodes CASSHFPSGYSTDTQYF.

J is TRBJ1-1 and V is TRBV9; D not resolved. V lost 1 base to trimming and J lost 6 bases, with 16 bases between them. Looked up from germline, CDR1 is SGDLS and CDR2 is YYNGEE. The length of the CDR3 is 15 residues. The CDR3 sequence is CASSVSGTQVAEAFF. The CDR3 region has the DNA TGTGCCAGCAGCGTAAGTGGAACCCAAGTCGCTGAAGCTTTCTTT.

This clone has more than one count but fewer than ten. DNA of the CDR3: TGTGCCAGCAGCTTAGCGCCGACCACAGATACGCAGTATTTT. This gives the protein CASSLAPTTDTQYF. J is TRBJ2-3 and V is TRBV7-9, with D hard to call. This CDR3 region has 14 residues. Trimming stripped 0 bases from V and 2 bases from J, with 6 bases between. CDR1 is SEHNR, CDR2 FQNEAQ, per germline (reference sequence).

The V call is TRBV2, the J call TRBJ2-5, with D maybe TRBD1 (6 bases). This CDR3 has 17 amino acids. Germline V gene sequence: CDR1 SNHLY, CDR2 FYNNEI. Trimming shortened V by 3 bases and J by 2 bases, and 19 bases separated the two germline ends. CDR3 residues: CASSDGRLGGIQETQYF. In DNA form, the CDR3 reads TGTGCCAGCAGTGACGGGCGGCTAGGGGGAATTCAAGAGACCCAGTACTTC.

The V call is TRBV29-1, the J call TRBJ1-2; D may be TRBD1 (6 bases). The CDR3 is made up of 13 amino acids. Between the trimmed V and J ends, which lost 5 bases and 7 bases, there was a span of 17 bases. Germline CDR1 reads SQVTM; CDR2 reads ANQGSEA. CDR3 coding DNA: TGCAGCGTTCCCGGACAGTTCCTCGGTGGCTACACCTTC. It codes for CSVPGQFLGGYTF.

V is TRBV10-3 and J is TRBJ2-7, with D possibly being TRBD1 or TRBD2 (5 bases each). The V gene's germline CDR1 is ENHRY and CDR2 SYGVKD. The V end was cut by 10 bases, the J end by 3 bases, with 28 bases between. The CDR3 sequence is 17 residues long. CDR3 loop: CATPELSEDTPLYEQYF. CDR3 sequence (DNA): TGTGCCACCCCCGAGCTTTCGGAGGACACGCCCCTCTACGAGCAGTACTTC.

A few counts support this clone. This chain connects TRBV29-1 to TRBJ2-1; tentative D call: TRBD2 (5 bases). Trimming took 0 bases from V and 9 from J, leaving 9 bases between them. There are 12 residues in the CDR3. CDR1 and CDR2 from the germline V gene are SQVTM and ANQGSEA. The CDR3 spells CSVEDDTSEQFF. CDR3 DNA: TGCAGCGTTGAAGATGACACTAGTGAGCAGTTCTTC.

The chain recombines TRBV15 with TRBJ2-5; D gene uncertain. CDR1 is LNHNV, CDR2 YYDKDF, per germline (reference sequence). Trimming pared 3 bases from V and 3 bases from J, leaving 8 bases between. This CDR3 has 13 residues. The CDR3 here is CATSSDEEETQYF. CDR3 coding DNA: TGTGCCACCAGCAGTGACGAGGAAGAGACCCAGTACTTC.

The rearrangement links TRBV4-1 to TRBJ1-4, with D unclear. Per the germline V gene, CDR1 is MGHRA and CDR2 is YSYEKL. The CDR3 consists of 12 residues. The V and J ends lost 6 bases and 6 bases respectively, with 8 bases between them. The CDR3 here is CASSKGHEKLFF. CDR3 DNA sequence: TGCGCCAGCAGTAAGGGTCATGAAAAACTGTTTTTT.

The rearrangement links TRBV2 to TRBJ2-3; no reliable D call. Trimming removed 5 bases at V and 0 bases at J, with 18 bases between. The CDR3 is 17 amino acids. Germline V CDR1 and CDR2: SNHLY, FYNNEI. The CDR3 region is CASSPVPSPVSTDTQYF. The CDR3 DNA sequence: TGTGCCAGCAGTCCCGTCCCGTCCCCAGTGAGCACAGATACGCAGTATTTT.

The chain couples TRBV5-6 to TRBJ1-1, with TRBD1 as a possible D gene (6 bases). Germline V CDR1 and CDR2: SGHDT, YYEEEE. Trimming took 4 bases from V and 0 from J, leaving 16 bases between them. The CDR3 spans 16 residues. The CDR3 is CASSQWTDQMNTEAFF. DNA for the CDR3: TGTGCCAGCAGCCAGTGGACAGATCAGATGAACACTGAAGCTTTCTTT.

This clone was observed a few times. The chain carries TRBV6-5 and TRBJ2-1; no definite D call. The germline V gene has CDR1 MNHEY and CDR2 SVGAGI. Trimming pared 0 bases from V and 7 bases from J, leaving 13 bases between. This CDR3 comprises 15 residues. DNA of the CDR3: TGTGCCAGCAGTTACTCGATATCCAACCTTAATGAGCAGTTCTTC. Its translation is CASSYSISNLNEQFF.